This T cell receptor (beta chain) was captured by sequencing in a study of blood T cell repertoires in COVID-19. Original analysis: Amplification from reference gene primers served as the basis for estimated nucleated cell counts. Produced via immunoSEQ multiplex PCR; TCRdb's table is partial and in-frame only. V and J calls and clone size come straight from that table; D and trimming were deduced from the DNA. The profile shows tens of thousands of clones, about 87% of them singletons. V lost 11 bases and J lost 2; bases outside the gene matches: 19. Germline CDR1 is MNHEY and CDR2 is SMNVEV (reference sequence). The CDR3 contains 18 residues.

This TCR derives from a man aged 50 to 59 with active COVID-19. The sequencing sample was made of peripheral blood. The V gene is TRBV27, the J gene TRBJ2-3; TRBD2 matches 10 bases. The CDR3 region is CAATPITLTSGHTDTQYF. CDR3 coding DNA: TGTGCCGCCACCCCGATCACTCTGACTAGCGGGCACACAGATACGCAGTATTTT.